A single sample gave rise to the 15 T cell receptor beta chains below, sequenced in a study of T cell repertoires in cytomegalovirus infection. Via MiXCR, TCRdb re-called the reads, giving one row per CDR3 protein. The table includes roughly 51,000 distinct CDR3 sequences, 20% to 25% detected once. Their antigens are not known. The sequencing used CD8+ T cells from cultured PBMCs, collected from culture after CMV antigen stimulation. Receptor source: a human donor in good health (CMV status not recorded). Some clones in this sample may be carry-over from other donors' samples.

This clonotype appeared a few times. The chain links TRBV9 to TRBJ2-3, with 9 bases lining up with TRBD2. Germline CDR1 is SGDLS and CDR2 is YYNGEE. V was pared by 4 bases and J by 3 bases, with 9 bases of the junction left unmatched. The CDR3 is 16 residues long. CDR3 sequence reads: CASSSRGGASTDTQYF. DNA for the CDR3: TGTGCCAGCAGCTCACGCGGGGGGGCCTCGACAGATACGCAGTATTTT. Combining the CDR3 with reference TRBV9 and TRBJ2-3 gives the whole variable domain DSGVTQTPKHLITATGQRVTLRCSPRSGDLSVYWYQQSLDQGLQFLIQYYNGEERAKGNILERFSAQQFPDLHSELNLSSLELGDSALYFCASSSRGGASTDTQYFGPGTRLTVL.

CDR3 in DNA: TGTGCCAGCAGCTTAAGTCAGTTCTTCAAAAACAGGCAGTACTTC. Protein product: CASSLSQFFKNRQYF. The J gene is TRBJ2-4, the V gene TRBV7-2, with D possibly matching TRBD1 (5 bases). Germline CDR1 reads SGHTA; CDR2 reads FQGNSA. The CDR3 spans 15 residues. Trimming removed 2 bases at V and 13 bases at J, with 21 bases between.

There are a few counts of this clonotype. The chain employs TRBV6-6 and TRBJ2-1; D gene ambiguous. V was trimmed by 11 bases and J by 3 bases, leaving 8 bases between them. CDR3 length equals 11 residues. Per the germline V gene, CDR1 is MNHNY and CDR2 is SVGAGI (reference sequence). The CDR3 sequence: CAVLVYNEQFF. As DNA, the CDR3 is TGTGCCGTCCTGGTCTACAATGAGCAGTTCTTC.

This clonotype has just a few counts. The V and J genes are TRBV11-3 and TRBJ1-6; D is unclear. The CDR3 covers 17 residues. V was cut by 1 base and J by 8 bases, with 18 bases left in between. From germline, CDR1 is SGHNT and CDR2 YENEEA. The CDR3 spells CASSLGLQRKPHSPLHF. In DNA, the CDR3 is TGTGCCAGCAGCTTAGGACTCCAACGAAAACCCCATTCACCCCTCCACTTT.

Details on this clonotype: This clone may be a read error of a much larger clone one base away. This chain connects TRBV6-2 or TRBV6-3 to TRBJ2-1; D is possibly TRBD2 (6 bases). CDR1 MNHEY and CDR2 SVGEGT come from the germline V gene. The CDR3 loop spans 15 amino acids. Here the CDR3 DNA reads TGTGCCAGCAGTCACTCGAGCGAAAGCGGGTATGAGCAGTTCTTC. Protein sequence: CASSHSSESGYEQFF.

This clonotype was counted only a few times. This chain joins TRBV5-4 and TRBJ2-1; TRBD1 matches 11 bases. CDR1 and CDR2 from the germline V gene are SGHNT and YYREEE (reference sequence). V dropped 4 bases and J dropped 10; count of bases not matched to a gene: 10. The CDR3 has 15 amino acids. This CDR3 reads CASSRSRDRGTEQFF. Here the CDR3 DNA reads TGTGCCAGCAGCCGTTCCCGGGACAGGGGGACCGAGCAGTTCTTC.

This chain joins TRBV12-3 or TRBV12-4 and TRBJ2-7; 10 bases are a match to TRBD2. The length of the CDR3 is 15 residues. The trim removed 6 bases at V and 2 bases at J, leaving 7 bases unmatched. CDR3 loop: CASSLGLANPYEQYF. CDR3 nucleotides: TGTGCCAGCAGCCTGGGACTAGCGAATCCCTACGAGCAGTACTTC.

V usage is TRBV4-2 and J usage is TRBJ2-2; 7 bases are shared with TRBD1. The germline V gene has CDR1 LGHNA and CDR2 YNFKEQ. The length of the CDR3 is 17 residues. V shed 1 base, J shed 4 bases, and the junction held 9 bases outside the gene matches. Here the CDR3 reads CASSQAGQGVRTGELFF. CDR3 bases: TGTGCCAGCAGCCAAGCAGGCCAGGGGGTCCGCACCGGGGAGCTGTTTTTT.

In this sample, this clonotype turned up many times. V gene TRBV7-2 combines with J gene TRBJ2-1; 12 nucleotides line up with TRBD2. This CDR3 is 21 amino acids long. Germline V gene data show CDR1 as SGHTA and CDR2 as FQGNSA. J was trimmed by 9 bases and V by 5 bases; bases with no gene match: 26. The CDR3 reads CASSLRLINPTLAGGRGEQFF. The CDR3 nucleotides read TGTGCCAGCAGCCTGAGATTGATTAATCCGACCCTAGCGGGAGGGCGTGGTGAGCAGTTCTTC.

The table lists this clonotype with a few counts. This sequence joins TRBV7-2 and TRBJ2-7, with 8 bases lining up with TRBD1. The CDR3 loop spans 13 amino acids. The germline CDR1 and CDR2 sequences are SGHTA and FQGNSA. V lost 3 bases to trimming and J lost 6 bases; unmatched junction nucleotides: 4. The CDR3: CASSLGQALEQYF. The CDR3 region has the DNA TGTGCCAGCAGCTTGGGACAGGCCCTCGAGCAGTACTTC.

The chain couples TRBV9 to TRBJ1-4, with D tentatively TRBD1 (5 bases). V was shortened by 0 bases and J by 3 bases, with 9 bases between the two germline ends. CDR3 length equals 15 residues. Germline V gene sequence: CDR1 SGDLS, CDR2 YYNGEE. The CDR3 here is CASSVGQHSNEKLFF. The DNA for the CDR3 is TGTGCCAGCAGCGTAGGACAGCACTCTAATGAAAAACTGTTTTTT.

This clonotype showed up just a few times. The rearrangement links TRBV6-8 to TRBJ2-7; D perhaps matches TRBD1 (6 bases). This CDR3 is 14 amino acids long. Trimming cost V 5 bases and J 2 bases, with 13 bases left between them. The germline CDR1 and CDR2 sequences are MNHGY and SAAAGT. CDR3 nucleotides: TGTGCCAGCAGTCAGACAGGTGTAACCTACGAGCAGTACTTC. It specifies CASSQTGVTYEQYF.

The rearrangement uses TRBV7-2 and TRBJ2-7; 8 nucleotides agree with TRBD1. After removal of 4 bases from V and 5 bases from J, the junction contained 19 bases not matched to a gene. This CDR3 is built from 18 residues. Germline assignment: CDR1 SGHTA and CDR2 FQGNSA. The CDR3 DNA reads TGTGCCAGCAGCTCGGAGCAGGGGGCGCGACGGGAGCGCGACGAGCAGTACTTC. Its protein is CASSSEQGARRERDEQYF.

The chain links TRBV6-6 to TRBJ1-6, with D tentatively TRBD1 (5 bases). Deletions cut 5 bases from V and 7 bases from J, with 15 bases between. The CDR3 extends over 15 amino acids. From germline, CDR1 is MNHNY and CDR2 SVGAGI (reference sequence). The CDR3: CASSVTGTENSPLHF. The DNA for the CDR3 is TGTGCCAGCAGTGTCACCGGGACGGAAAATTCACCCCTCCACTTT.

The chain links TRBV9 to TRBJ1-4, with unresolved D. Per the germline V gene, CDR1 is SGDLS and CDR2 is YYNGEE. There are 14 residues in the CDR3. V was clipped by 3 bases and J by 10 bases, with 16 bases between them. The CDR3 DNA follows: TGTGCCAGCAGCGAGAGTGGACTGCGTGGAAAACTGTTTTTT. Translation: CASSESGLRGKLFF.